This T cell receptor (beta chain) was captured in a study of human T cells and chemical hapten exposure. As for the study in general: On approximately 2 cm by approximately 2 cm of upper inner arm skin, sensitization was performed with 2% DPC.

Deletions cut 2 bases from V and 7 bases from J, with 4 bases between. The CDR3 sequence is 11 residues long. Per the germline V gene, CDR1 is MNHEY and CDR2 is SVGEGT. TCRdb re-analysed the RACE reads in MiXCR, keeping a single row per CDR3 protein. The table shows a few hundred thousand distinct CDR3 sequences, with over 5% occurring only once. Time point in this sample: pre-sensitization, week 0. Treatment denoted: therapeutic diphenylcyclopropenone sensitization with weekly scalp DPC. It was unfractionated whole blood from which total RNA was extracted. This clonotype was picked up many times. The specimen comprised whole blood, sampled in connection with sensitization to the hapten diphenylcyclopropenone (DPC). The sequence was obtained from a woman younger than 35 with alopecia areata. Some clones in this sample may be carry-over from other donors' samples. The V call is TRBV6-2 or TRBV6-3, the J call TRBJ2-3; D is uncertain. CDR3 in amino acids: CASSYGYTQYF. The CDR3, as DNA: TGTGCCAGCAGTTACGGGTATACGCAGTATTTT.